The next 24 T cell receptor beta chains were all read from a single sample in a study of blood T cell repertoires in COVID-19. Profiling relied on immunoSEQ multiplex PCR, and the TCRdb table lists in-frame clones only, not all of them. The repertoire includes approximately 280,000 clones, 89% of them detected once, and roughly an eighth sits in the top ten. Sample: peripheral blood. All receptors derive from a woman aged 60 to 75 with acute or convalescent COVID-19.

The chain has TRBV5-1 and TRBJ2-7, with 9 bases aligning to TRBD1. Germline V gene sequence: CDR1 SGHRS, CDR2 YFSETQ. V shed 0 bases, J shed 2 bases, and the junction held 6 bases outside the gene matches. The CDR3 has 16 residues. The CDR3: CASSLGSGQGTYEQYF. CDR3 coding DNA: TGCGCCAGCAGCTTGGGTTCCGGACAGGGGACCTACGAGCAGTACTTC.

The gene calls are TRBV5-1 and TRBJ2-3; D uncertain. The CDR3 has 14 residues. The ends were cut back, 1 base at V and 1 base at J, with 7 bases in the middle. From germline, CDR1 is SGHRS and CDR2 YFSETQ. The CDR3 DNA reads TGCGCCAGCAGCTTGAGCGACCGCACAGATACGCAGTATTTT. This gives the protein CASSLSDRTDTQYF.

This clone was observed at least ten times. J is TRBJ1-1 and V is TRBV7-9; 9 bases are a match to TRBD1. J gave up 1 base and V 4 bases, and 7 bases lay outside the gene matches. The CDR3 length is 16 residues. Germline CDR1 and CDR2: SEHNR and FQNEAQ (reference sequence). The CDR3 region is CASSSLPGQGNTEAFF. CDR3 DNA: TGTGCCAGCAGCTCCCTTCCGGGACAGGGGAACACTGAAGCTTTCTTT.

CDR3 protein: CASSLAGGNDYGYTF. The DNA for the CDR3 is TGTGCCAGCAGCCTCGCGGGGGGGAATGACTATGGCTACACCTTC. The chain uses TRBV28 and TRBJ1-2; maybe TRBD1 (5 bases). V lost 6 bases and J 3 bases, leaving 17 bases between the germline ends. Germline V gives CDR1 MDHEN, CDR2 SYDVKM. The CDR3 sequence is 15 residues long.

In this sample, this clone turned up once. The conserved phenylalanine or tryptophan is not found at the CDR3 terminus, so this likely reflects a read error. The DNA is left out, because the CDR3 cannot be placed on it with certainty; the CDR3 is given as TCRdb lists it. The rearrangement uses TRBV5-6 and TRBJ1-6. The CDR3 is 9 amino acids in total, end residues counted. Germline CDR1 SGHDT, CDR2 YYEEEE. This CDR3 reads CASIPPNRV.

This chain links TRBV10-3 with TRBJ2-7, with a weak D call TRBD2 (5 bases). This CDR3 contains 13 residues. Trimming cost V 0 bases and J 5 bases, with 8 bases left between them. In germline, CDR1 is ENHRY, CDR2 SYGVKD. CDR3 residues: CAISESEGNEQYF. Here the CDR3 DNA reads TGTGCCATCAGTGAGTCCGAGGGCAACGAGCAGTACTTC.

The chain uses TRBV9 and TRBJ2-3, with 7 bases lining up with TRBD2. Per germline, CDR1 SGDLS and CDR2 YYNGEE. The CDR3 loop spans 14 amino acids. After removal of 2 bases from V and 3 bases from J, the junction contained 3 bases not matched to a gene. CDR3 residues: CASSVGLVTDTQYF. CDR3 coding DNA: TGTGCCAGCAGCGTTGGACTAGTAACAGATACGCAGTATTTT.

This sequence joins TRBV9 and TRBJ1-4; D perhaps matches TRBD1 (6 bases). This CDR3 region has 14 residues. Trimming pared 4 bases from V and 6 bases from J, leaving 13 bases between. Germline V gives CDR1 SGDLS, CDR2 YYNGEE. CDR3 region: CASSSRNRDEKLFF. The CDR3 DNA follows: TGTGCCAGCAGCTCCCGGAACAGGGATGAAAAACTGTTTTTT.

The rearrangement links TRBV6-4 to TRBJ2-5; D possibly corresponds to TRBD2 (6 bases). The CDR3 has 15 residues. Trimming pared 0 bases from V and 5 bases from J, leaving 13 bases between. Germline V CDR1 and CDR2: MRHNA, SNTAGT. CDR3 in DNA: TGTGCCAGCAGTGACTCGACTAGTTGGTGCGAGACCCAGTACTTC. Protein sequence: CASSDSTSWCETQYF.

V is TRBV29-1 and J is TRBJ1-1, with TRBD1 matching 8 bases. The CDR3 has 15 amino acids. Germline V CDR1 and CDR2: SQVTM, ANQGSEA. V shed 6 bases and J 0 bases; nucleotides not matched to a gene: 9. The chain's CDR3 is CSVGQGASMNTEAFF. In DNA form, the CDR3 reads TGCAGCGTCGGGCAGGGGGCTAGCATGAACACTGAAGCTTTCTTT.

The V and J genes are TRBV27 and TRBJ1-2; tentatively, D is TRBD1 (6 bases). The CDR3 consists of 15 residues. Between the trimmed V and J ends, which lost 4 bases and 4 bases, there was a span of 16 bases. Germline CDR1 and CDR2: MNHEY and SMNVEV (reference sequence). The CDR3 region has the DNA TGTGCCAGCAGTTCATCAGGGGTCCCCGGCTATGGCTACACCTTC. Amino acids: CASSSSGVPGYGYTF.

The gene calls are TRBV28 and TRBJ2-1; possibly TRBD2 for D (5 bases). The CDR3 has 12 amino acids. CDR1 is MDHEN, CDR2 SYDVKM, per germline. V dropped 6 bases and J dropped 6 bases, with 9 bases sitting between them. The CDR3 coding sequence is TGTGCCAGCAGCTGGACTGTCAATGAGCAGTTCTTC. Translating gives CASSWTVNEQFF.

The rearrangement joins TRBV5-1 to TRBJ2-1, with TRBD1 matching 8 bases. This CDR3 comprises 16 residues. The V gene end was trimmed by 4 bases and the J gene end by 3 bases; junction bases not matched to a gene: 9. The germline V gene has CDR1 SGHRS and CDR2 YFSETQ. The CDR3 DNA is TGCGCCAGCAGCCGGAACGACAGGGGACTCTACAATGAGCAGTTCTTC. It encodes CASSRNDRGLYNEQFF.

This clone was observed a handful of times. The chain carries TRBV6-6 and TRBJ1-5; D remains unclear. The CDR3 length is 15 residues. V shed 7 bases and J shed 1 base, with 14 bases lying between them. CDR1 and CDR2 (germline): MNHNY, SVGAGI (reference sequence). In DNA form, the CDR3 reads TGTGCCAGCACGCAAAGCGGTTGGAGCAATCAGCCCCAGCATTTT. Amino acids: CASTQSGWSNQPQHF.

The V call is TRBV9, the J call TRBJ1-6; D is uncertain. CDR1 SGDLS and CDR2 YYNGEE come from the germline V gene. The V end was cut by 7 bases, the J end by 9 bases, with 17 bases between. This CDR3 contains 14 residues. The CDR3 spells CASGSVLGSSPLHF. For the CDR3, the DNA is TGTGCCAGCGGGTCCGTCCTCGGGAGTTCACCCCTCCACTTT.

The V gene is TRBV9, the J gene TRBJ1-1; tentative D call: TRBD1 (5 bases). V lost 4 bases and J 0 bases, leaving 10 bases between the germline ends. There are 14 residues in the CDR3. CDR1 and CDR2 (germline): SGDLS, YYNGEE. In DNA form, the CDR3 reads TGTGCCAGCAGCCTAGACAGCATGAACACTGAAGCTTTCTTT. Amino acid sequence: CASSLDSMNTEAFF.

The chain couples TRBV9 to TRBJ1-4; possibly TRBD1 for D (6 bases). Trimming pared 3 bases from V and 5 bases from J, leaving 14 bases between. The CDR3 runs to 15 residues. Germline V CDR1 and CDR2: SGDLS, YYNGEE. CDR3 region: CASSARTELNEKLFF. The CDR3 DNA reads TGTGCCAGCAGCGCCCGGACAGAGTTAAATGAAAAACTGTTTTTT.

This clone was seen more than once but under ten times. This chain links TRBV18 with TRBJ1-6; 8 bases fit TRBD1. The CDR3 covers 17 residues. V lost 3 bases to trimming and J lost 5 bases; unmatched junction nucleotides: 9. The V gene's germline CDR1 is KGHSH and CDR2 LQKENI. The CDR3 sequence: CASSPNLQGADNSPLHF. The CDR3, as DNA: TGTGCCAGCTCACCCAACTTGCAGGGGGCGGATAATTCACCCCTCCACTTT.

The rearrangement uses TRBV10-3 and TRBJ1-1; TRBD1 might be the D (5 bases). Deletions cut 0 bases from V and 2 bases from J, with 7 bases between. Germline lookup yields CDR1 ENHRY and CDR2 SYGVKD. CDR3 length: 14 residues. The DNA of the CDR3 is TGTGCCATCAGTGAGTCGACAGTCAACACTGAAGCTTTCTTT. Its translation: CAISESTVNTEAFF.

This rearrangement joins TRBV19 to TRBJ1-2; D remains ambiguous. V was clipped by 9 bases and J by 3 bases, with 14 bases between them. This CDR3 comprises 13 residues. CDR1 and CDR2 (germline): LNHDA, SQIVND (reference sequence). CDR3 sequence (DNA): TGTGCCAGCAACTATGACCGATACTATGGCTACACCTTC. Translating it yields CASNYDRYYGYTF.

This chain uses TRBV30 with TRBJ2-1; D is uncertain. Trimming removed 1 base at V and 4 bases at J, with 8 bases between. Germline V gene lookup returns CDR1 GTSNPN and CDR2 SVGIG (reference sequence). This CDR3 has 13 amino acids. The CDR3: CAWSGAGYNEQFF. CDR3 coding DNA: TGTGCCTGGAGTGGGGCTGGATACAATGAGCAGTTCTTC. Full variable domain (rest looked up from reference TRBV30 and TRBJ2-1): SQTIHQWPATLVQPVGSPLSLECTVEGTSNPNLYWYRQAAGRGLQLLFYSVGIGQISSEVPQNLSASRPQDRQFILSSKKLLLSDSGFYLCAWSGAGYNEQFFGPGTRLTVL.

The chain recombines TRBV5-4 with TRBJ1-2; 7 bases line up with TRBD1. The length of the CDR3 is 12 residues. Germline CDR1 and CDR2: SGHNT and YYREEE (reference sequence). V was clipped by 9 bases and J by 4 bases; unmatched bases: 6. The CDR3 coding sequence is TGTGCCACCCGAGGGGGCCCCTATGGCTACACCTTC. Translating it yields CATRGGPYGYTF. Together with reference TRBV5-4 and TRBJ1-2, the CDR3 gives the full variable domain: ETGVTQSPTHLIKTRGQQVTLRCSSQSGHNTVSWYQQALGQGPQFIFQYYREEENGRGNFPPRFSGLQFPNYSSELNVNALELDDSALYLCATRGGPYGYTFGSGTRLTVV.

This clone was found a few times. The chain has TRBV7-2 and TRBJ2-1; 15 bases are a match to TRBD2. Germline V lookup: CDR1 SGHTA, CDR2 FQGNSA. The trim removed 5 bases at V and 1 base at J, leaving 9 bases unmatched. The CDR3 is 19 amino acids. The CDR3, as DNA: TGTGCCAGCAGCACCCGGACTAGCGGGAGGGCGGAGTCCTACAATGAGCAGTTCTTC. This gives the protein CASSTRTSGRAESYNEQFF.

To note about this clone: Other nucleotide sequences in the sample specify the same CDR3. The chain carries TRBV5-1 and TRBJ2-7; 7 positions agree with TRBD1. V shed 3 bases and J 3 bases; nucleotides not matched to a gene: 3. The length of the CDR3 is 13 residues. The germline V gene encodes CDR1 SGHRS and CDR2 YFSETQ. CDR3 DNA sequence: TGCGCCAGCAGCTCAAGACAGGGCTACGAGCAGTACTTC. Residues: CASSSRQGYEQYF.